These 27 T cell receptor beta chains originate from one sample sequenced in a study of T cell repertoires in cytomegalovirus infection. Using its own MiXCR run on the reads, TCRdb lists one record per CDR3 protein. The data show around 250,000 distinct CDR3 sequences, about a sixth seen once. Material for sequencing was CD8+ T cells from PBMCs. These receptors were collected from a human donor in good health (CMV status not recorded). Some clones in this sample may be carry-over from other donors' samples.

This clonotype showed up just a few times. The chain links TRBV29-1 to TRBJ1-3; D gene unclear. Germline V gives CDR1 SQVTM, CDR2 ANQGSEA. This CDR3 contains 13 residues. V shed 1 base and J shed 1 base, with 5 bases lying between them. DNA of the CDR3: TGCAGCGTTGAAGGGCCTTCTGGAAACACCATATATTTT. It codes for CSVEGPSGNTIYF.

The chain couples TRBV5-4 to TRBJ2-1; D not resolved. Germline-derived CDR1 and CDR2 are SGHNT and YYREEE (reference sequence). Trimming took off 4 bases at V and 10 bases at J, with 15 bases between the two ends. The CDR3 is 13 amino acids. The CDR3 sequence: CASSPVESREQFF. CDR3 coding DNA: TGTGCCAGCAGCCCGGTCGAGTCTAGGGAGCAGTTCTTC.

This clonotype was found a few times. The chain links TRBV5-5 to TRBJ2-3, with 10 bases matching TRBD2. With V trimmed by 4 bases and J by 7 bases, 9 bases remained unmatched. This CDR3 is built from 15 residues. Germline V gene data show CDR1 as SGHKS and CDR2 as YYEKEE (reference sequence). CDR3 in DNA: TGTGCCAGCAGCCCCTTGGAAGCGGGGGGGCATACGCAGTATTTT. Amino acid sequence: CASSPLEAGGHTQYF.

This clonotype was observed a few times. This chain links TRBV7-2 with TRBJ1-4; 7 bases line up with TRBD1. The CDR3 contains 13 residues. Losses at the gene ends were 7 bases for V and 10 bases for J; bases not matched to a gene: 9. CDR1 and CDR2 from the germline V gene are SGHTA and FQGNSA. The CDR3 region has the DNA TGTGCCAGCACCGGGACAGCCGACGGAAAACTGTTTTTT. It is translated as CASTGTADGKLFF.

This clonotype has ten or more counts. V gene TRBV12-3 or TRBV12-4 combines with J gene TRBJ2-1; D may be TRBD1 or TRBD2 (5 bases each). Trimming removed 1 base at V and 9 bases at J, with 7 bases between. The CDR3 loop spans 12 amino acids. The CDR3, as DNA: TGTGCCAGCAGTTTAGGGGGGACTGAGCAGTTCTTC. It yields the protein CASSLGGTEQFF.

This clonotype has at least ten counts. This rearrangement joins TRBV7-2 to TRBJ1-6; D perhaps matches TRBD1 (6 bases). The CDR3 covers 19 residues. Germline CDR1 reads SGHTA; CDR2 reads FQGNSA. The V and J ends lost 2 bases and 0 bases respectively, with 17 bases between them. CDR3 nucleotides: TGTGCCAGCAGCTTATTGGGGGCAGGGGCGAGCTCCTATAATTCACCCCTCCACTTT. Encoded protein: CASSLLGAGASSYNSPLHF.

This clonotype was detected a few times. The CDR3 protein is CASSHSGGAYNEQFF. The CDR3 DNA reads TGTGCCAGCAGCCATAGCGGGGGGGCCTACAATGAGCAGTTCTTC. The chain uses TRBV14 and TRBJ2-1; 11 nucleotides agree with TRBD2. The CDR3 sequence is 15 residues long. Losses at the gene ends were 3 bases for V and 2 bases for J; bases not matched to a gene: 0. CDR1 is SGHDN and CDR2 is FVKESK in the germline V gene.

This clonotype was seen many times. The chain uses TRBV7-6 and TRBJ1-1; the match to TRBD1 covers 9 bases. Per germline, CDR1 SGHVS and CDR2 FNYEAQ. The junction had 15 bases not matched to a gene; V was cut back by 6 bases and J by 7 bases. The CDR3 is 16 amino acids. CDR3: CASSYFPGQGFDEAFF. In DNA, the CDR3 is TGTGCCAGCAGTTATTTTCCGGGACAGGGCTTTGATGAAGCTTTCTTT.

This clonotype has just a few counts. V usage is TRBV6-2 or TRBV6-3 and J usage is TRBJ2-7; D remains unclear. The V gene lost 6 bases and the J gene lost 9 bases, with 15 bases spanning the gap. This CDR3 contains 12 residues. The germline V gene encodes CDR1 MNHEY and CDR2 SVGEGT. CDR3 coding DNA: TGTGCCAGCAGCTCGGGTCCTATGGGGCAGTACTTC. Translation: CASSSGPMGQYF.

This clonotype has at least ten counts. This chain links TRBV7-2 with TRBJ2-1; TRBD2 is a possible D gene (7 bases). V dropped 5 bases and J dropped 10 bases, with 24 bases sitting between them. Germline V gene sequence: CDR1 SGHTA, CDR2 FQGNSA. The CDR3 covers 16 residues. This CDR3 reads CASSPGLGGLFREQFF. CDR3 DNA sequence: TGTGCCAGCAGCCCCGGATTGGGGGGGCTCTTTAGGGAGCAGTTCTTC.

This clonotype has a count of ten or more. The chain employs TRBV6-6 and TRBJ2-1; D is undetermined. Germline loops: CDR1 MNHNY, CDR2 SVGAGI (reference sequence). Trimming took off 8 bases at V and 4 bases at J, with 12 bases between the two ends. This CDR3 spans 13 amino acids. CDR3 in DNA: TGTGCCAGCGGAGAATCGAGATACAATGAGCAGTTCTTC. Translating gives CASGESRYNEQFF.

This clonotype was seen a handful of times. This chain joins TRBV7-9 and TRBJ2-7; D unresolved. The V end lost 1 base, the J end lost 5 bases, and 6 bases lay between the germline ends. Germline loops: CDR1 SEHNR, CDR2 FQNEAQ (reference sequence). The CDR3 is made up of 12 amino acids. CDR3: CASSLVPHEQYF. Written as DNA, the CDR3 is TGTGCCAGCAGCTTAGTGCCCCACGAGCAGTACTTC.

This clonotype was counted a few times. This chain links TRBV19 with TRBJ2-1, with a possible D match to TRBD1 (6 bases). CDR3 length equals 18 residues. V lost 2 bases and J 4 bases, leaving 21 bases between the germline ends. Germline V gives CDR1 LNHDA, CDR2 SQIVND (reference sequence). CDR3 sequence reads: CASSINKGTRDIYNEQFF. In DNA, the CDR3 is TGTGCCAGTAGTATAAACAAGGGTACCCGGGACATTTACAATGAGCAGTTCTTC.

This clonotype has at least ten counts. This chain uses TRBV7-8 with TRBJ2-1, with D perhaps TRBD1 (6 bases). The germline V gene encodes CDR1 SGHVS and CDR2 FQNEAQ. With 5 bases removed from V and 0 bases from J, the gap between germline ends came to 17 bases. This CDR3 has 17 residues. The DNA of the CDR3 is TGTGCCAGCAGCATCAGGGGTCCACTCACCTCCTACAATGAGCAGTTCTTC. It codes for CASSIRGPLTSYNEQFF.

This clonotype has only a few counts. J is TRBJ2-3 and V is TRBV7-9, with TRBD2 matching over 11 bases. V was pared by 5 bases and J by 0 bases, with 10 bases of the junction left unmatched. This CDR3 has 18 residues. CDR1 and CDR2 (germline): SEHNR, FQNEAQ (reference sequence). The CDR3 is CASSQSKLAGDSTDTQYF. For the CDR3, the DNA is TGTGCCAGCAGCCAATCCAAACTAGCGGGGGATAGCACAGATACGCAGTATTTT.

This clonotype came up a few times. The chain combines TRBV28 with TRBJ2-1; 10 bases align to TRBD2. The CDR3 totals 15 residues. V lost 6 bases and J lost 7; bases outside the gene matches: 9. Germline V gives CDR1 MDHEN, CDR2 SYDVKM. CDR3 sequence reads: CASSNSRLAGNEQFF. CDR3 DNA: TGTGCCAGCAGCAACTCGAGACTAGCGGGTAATGAGCAGTTCTTC. The complete variable domain, with remaining parts taken from reference TRBV28 and TRBJ2-1, reads DVKVTQSSRYLVKRTGEKVFLECVQDMDHENMFWYRQDPGLGLRLIYFSYDVKMKEKGDIPEGYSVSREKKERFSLILESASTNQTSMYLCASSNSRLAGNEQFFGPGTRLTVL.

At least ten counts were recorded for this clonotype. V usage is TRBV20-1 and J usage is TRBJ1-1, with D tentatively TRBD1 (5 bases). In germline, CDR1 is DFQATT, CDR2 SNEGSKA (reference sequence). The CDR3 loop spans 14 amino acids. Between the trimmed V and J ends, which lost 1 base and 0 bases, there was a span of 9 bases. The CDR3 sequence: CSARATVMNTEAFF. DNA for the CDR3: TGCAGTGCTAGAGCGACAGTTATGAACACTGAAGCTTTCTTT.

In its sample, this clonotype was seen many times. The gene calls are TRBV7-6 and TRBJ2-5; TRBD1 agrees at 9 bases. This CDR3 is built from 15 residues. V was pared by 5 bases and J by 5 bases, with 9 bases of the junction left unmatched. Germline loops: CDR1 SGHVS, CDR2 FNYEAQ. The CDR3 spells CASSPWTGDEETQYF. Written as DNA, the CDR3 is TGTGCCAGCAGCCCGTGGACAGGGGACGAGGAGACCCAGTACTTC.

This clonotype was seen many times. The rearrangement links TRBV6-2 or TRBV6-3 to TRBJ2-1; the D gene is possibly TRBD1 (5 bases). The germline V and J ends were trimmed by 6 bases and 9 bases, with 21 bases remaining between them. Germline V gives CDR1 MNHEY, CDR2 SVGEGT. The CDR3 consists of 15 residues. The CDR3 loop reads CASRVREAWSGEQFF. CDR3 coding DNA: TGTGCCAGCAGGGTCAGGGAAGCATGGTCGGGTGAGCAGTTCTTC.

CDR3 nucleotides: TGTGCCAGCAGTGCGGACGGACAGGAACTCTACTACGAGCAGTACTTC. Translation: CASSADGQELYYEQYF. J is TRBJ2-7 and V is TRBV25-1, with TRBD1 identical over 7 bases. The V gene's germline CDR1 is MGHDK and CDR2 SYGVNS. V shed 4 bases, J shed 3 bases, and the junction held 12 bases outside the gene matches. CDR3 length equals 16 residues.

The V and J genes are TRBV11-2 and TRBJ1-1, with 9 bases that match TRBD1. The CDR3 is made up of 19 amino acids. Germline V gene lookup returns CDR1 SGHAT and CDR2 FQNNGV. V was pared by 2 bases and J by 5 bases, with 18 bases of the junction left unmatched. In DNA form, the CDR3 reads TGTGCCAGCAGCTTATGGTGGGCCCGGGACAGGGAAGAGGGAACTGAAGCTTTCTTT. Amino acids: CASSLWWARDREEGTEAFF.

This clonotype has just a few counts. The chain uses TRBV9 and TRBJ2-7; D not resolved. With 3 bases removed from V and 2 bases from J, the gap between germline ends came to 12 bases. CDR3 length: 14 residues. Germline V gene data show CDR1 as SGDLS and CDR2 as YYNGEE. Here the CDR3 DNA reads TGTGCCAGCAGCGCCCCCGATCCTCCCTACGAGCAGTACTTC. Amino acid sequence: CASSAPDPPYEQYF.

This clonotype was recorded many times. This chain joins TRBV29-1 and TRBJ2-7; D could derive from TRBD1 or TRBD2 (5 bases each). There are 12 residues in the CDR3. With 4 bases removed from V and 5 bases from J, the gap between germline ends came to 12 bases. Germline-derived CDR1 and CDR2 are SQVTM and ANQGSEA. The CDR3 loop is CSVVIGGNEQYF. CDR3 DNA: TGCAGCGTTGTTATTGGGGGAAACGAGCAGTACTTC.

A few counts support this clonotype. The CDR3 loop is CSVESSDSLPNYGYTF. DNA of the CDR3: TGCAGCGTTGAAAGCTCGGACAGTCTCCCTAACTATGGCTACACCTTC. The chain couples TRBV29-1 to TRBJ1-2, with a tentative D call TRBD1 (6 bases). V was cut by 2 bases and J by 0 bases, with 16 bases left in between. In germline, CDR1 is SQVTM, CDR2 ANQGSEA. This CDR3 has 16 residues.

This clonotype has at least ten counts. The rearrangement uses TRBV19 and TRBJ2-1, with D maybe TRBD1 (5 bases). This CDR3 has 11 residues. Trimming took 9 bases from V and 6 from J, leaving 9 bases between them. Germline-derived CDR1 and CDR2 are LNHDA and SQIVND (reference sequence). The CDR3 here is CASSTGNEQFF. The DNA of the CDR3 is TGTGCCAGCAGCACAGGCAATGAGCAGTTCTTC.

The genes are TRBV7-4 and TRBJ2-7; 10 positions agree with TRBD1. Germline V lookup: CDR1 SGHVT, CDR2 SQSDAQ. The CDR3 runs 14 residues. Trimming cost V 3 bases and J 4 bases; bases outside gene matches: 3. The CDR3: CASSFGDRGYEQYF. CDR3 DNA: TGTGCCAGCAGCTTTGGGGACAGGGGATACGAGCAGTACTTC. Full variable domain (rest looked up from reference TRBV7-4 and TRBJ2-7): GAGVSQSPRYKVAKRGRDVALRCDSISGHVTLYWYRQTLGQGSEVLTYSQSDAQRDKSGRPSGRFSAERPERSVSTLKIQRTEQGDSAVYLCASSFGDRGYEQYFGPGTRLTVT.

This clonotype was counted at least ten times. The chain recombines TRBV7-2 with TRBJ2-5; the D gene is possibly TRBD2 (6 bases). CDR3 length: 17 residues. Deletions cut 1 base from V and 5 bases from J, with 20 bases between. Germline lookup yields CDR1 SGHTA and CDR2 FQGNSA. The CDR3 reads CASSLVSGLPTGETQYF. CDR3 nucleotides: TGTGCCAGCAGCTTAGTATCGGGACTCCCAACGGGGGAGACCCAGTACTTC. Looking up the rest from reference TRBV7-2 and TRBJ2-5 gives the full variable domain: GAGVSQSPSNKVTEKGKDVELRCDPISGHTALYWYRQSLGQGLEFLIYFQGNSAPDKSGLPSDRFSAERTGGSVSTLTIQRTQQEDSAVYLCASSLVSGLPTGETQYFGPGTRLLVL.